This is a list of T cell receptor beta chains from one sample in a study of CD8+CD57+ T cells in acquired aplastic anemia. TCRdb used MiXCR to reprocess the reads, holding one entry per CDR3 protein. Here the sample spans about 470,000 distinct CDR3 sequences, around 32% being singletons. Input material: sorted CD4+, CD8+, or CD8+CD57+ T cells (not recorded which) from PBMCs. Receptors originate from a human donor with aplastic anemia. Each CDR3 is given with its conserved first and last residue. The order of the fields is D gene, clone size, J gene, V gene, CDR3 protein, CDR3 DNA. A D gene is named only where the DNA matches it firmly. Clone size is shown for a subset of rows, as once, few, many or a class of expanded clone.

>.|many|TRBJ2-7|TRBV10-1
CASSVGSGSYEQYF
TGCGCCAGCAGTGTGGGGTCGGGATCCTACGAGCAGTACTTC
>TRBD1|.|TRBJ1-2|TRBV4-1
CVSSHRTGGDYGYTF
TGCGTCAGCAGCCACCGGACAGGGGGAGACTATGGCTACACCTTC
>.|many|TRBJ1-5|TRBV19
CASSIRSGDQPQHF
TGTGCCAGTAGTATTCGTTCCGGGGATCAGCCCCAGCATTTT
>.|few|TRBJ2-7|TRBV6-5
CASSSYPYEQYF
TGTGCCAGCAGTTCCTATCCCTACGAGCAGTACTTC
>.|many|TRBJ2-7|TRBV20-1
CSARDFQGRQEQYF
TGCAGTGCTAGAGATTTCCAGGGCCGGCAAGAGCAGTACTTC
>TRBD1|few|TRBJ1-2|TRBV11-2
CASSLDRDRGFDGYTF
TGTGCCAGCAGCTTAGATCGGGACAGGGGATTTGATGGCTACACCTTC
>.|.|TRBJ2-7|TRBV30
CALRISGSYEQYF
TGTGCCCTCCGCATTAGCGGTTCCTACGAGCAGTACTTC
>.|.|TRBJ1-2|TRBV6-9
CASSYRNGDGYTF
TGTGCCAGCAGTTATAGGAATGGGGACGGCTACACCTTC
>.|few|TRBJ1-5|TRBV20-1
CSAPPGPNNQPQHF
TGCAGTGCCCCACCCGGACCGAACAATCAGCCCCAGCATTTT
>TRBD2|.|TRBJ2-3|TRBV19
CASSQDTSGGTDTQYF
TGTGCCAGTAGCCAGGATACTAGCGGGGGGACAGATACGCAGTATTTT
>.|.|TRBJ1-1|TRBV15
CASSQVIDSVGSTEAFF
TGTGCCAGCAGCCAAGTCATAGATAGCGTCGGCAGCACTGAAGCTTTCTTT
>.|.|TRBJ1-1|TRBV14
CASSPLATNTEAFF
TGTGCCAGCAGCCCGCTGGCGACTAACACTGAAGCTTTCTTT
>TRBD1|.|TRBJ1-1|TRBV9
CASGVGTGMNTEAFF
TGTGCCAGCGGCGTCGGGACAGGAATGAACACTGAAGCTTTCTTT
>.|few|TRBJ1-1|TRBV7-3
CASSFSHGGNTEAFF
TGTGCCAGCAGCTTTAGCCACGGGGGGAACACTGAAGCTTTCTTT
>.|.|TRBJ2-5|TRBV7-9
CAGSSGTQYF
TGTGCCGGCAGCTCTGGGACCCAGTACTTC
>TRBD2|.|TRBJ2-7|TRBV29-1
CSVESGSTGELYF
TGCAGCGTTGAAAGCGGGAGCACCGGGGAGCTGTACTTC
>.|.|TRBJ1-6|TRBV12-3/TRBV12-4
CASSLLVGGNSPLHF
TGTGCCAGCAGCCTACTGGTAGGGGGGAATTCACCCCTCCACTTT
>TRBD2|.|TRBJ2-3|TRBV11-1
CASSLRPGGPADTQYF
TGTGCCAGCAGCTTACGGCCGGGAGGGCCGGCAGATACGCAGTATTTT
>.|many|TRBJ1-1|TRBV24-1
CATSDSINTEAFF
TGTGCCACCAGTGACAGTATAAACACTGAAGCTTTCTTT
>TRBD1|many|TRBJ2-1|TRBV5-8
CASSTGGLSEQFF
TGTGCCAGCAGCACAGGGGGACTTAGTGAGCAGTTCTTC
>.|.|TRBJ1-1|TRBV29-1
CSVVLGADTEAFF
TGCAGCGTTGTGTTGGGGGCAGACACTGAAGCTTTCTTT
>TRBD2|.|TRBJ2-1|TRBV29-1
CSPEMRGGHNEQFF
TGCAGCCCTGAGATGCGGGGGGGTCACAATGAGCAGTTCTTC
>TRBD1|.|TRBJ1-2|TRBV27
CASSLTGGASGYTF
TGTGCCAGCAGTTTAACAGGGGGCGCGTCTGGCTACACCTTC
>TRBD1|.|TRBJ1-4|TRBV2
CASKTGQVGEKLFF
TGTGCCAGCAAGACGGGACAGGTGGGGGAAAAACTGTTTTTT
>.|.|TRBJ1-1|TRBV7-9
CASSLSGTWGTEAFF
TGTGCCAGTAGCTTATCTGGGACCTGGGGCACTGAAGCTTTCTTT
>.|few|TRBJ2-7|TRBV2
CASQRTVAYEQYF
TGTGCCAGCCAGAGGACAGTAGCCTACGAGCAGTACTTC
>.|many|TRBJ1-1|TRBV7-3
CASSLQGHTEAFF
TGTGCCAGCAGCCTACAGGGCCACACTGAAGCTTTCTTT
>.|.|TRBJ1-1|TRBV6-1
CASRIDEMNTEAFF
TGTGCCAGCAGGATAGACGAGATGAACACTGAAGCTTTCTTT
>.|.|TRBJ1-2|TRBV19
CASSIGVGVRDGYTF
TGTGCCAGTAGTATAGGAGTGGGGGTAAGGGATGGCTACACCTTC
>.|few|TRBJ1-6|TRBV6-5
CASSYVDSRGNSPLHF
TGTGCCAGCAGTTACGTCGACAGCCGCGGAAATTCACCCCTCCACTTT
>TRBD1|once|TRBJ2-7|TRBV15
CATSRAGQGISEQYF
TGTGCCACCAGCAGGGCAGGACAGGGTATTTCCGAGCAGTACTTC
>TRBD1|few|TRBJ1-2|TRBV20-1
CSALHGGLRQGGIDYGYTF
TGCAGTGCCCTTCATGGTGGCCTTAGACAGGGTGGTATAGACTATGGCTACACCTTC
>.|many|TRBJ1-2|TRBV7-3
CASSPTGPRDYGYTF
TGTGCCAGCAGCCCCACCGGACCGAGGGACTATGGCTACACCTTC
>TRBD1|many|TRBJ2-1|TRBV19
CATGTGEYEQFF
TGTGCCACAGGTACAGGGGAATATGAGCAGTTCTTC
>.|.|TRBJ1-6|TRBV7-8
CASTNTGSPLHF
TGTGCCAGCACAAACACAGGGTCACCCCTCCACTTT
>TRBD1|.|TRBJ2-7|TRBV6-1
CASSLIIPGTGGGEQYF
TGTGCCAGCAGCCTGATTATTCCCGGGACAGGGGGAGGCGAGCAGTACTTC
>TRBD2|few|TRBJ2-3|TRBV7-6
CASSGLAIITDTQYF
TGTGCCAGCAGCGGACTAGCGATTATTACAGATACGCAGTATTTT
>.|many|TRBJ1-2|TRBV29-1
CSAGEDGYTF
TGCAGCGCCGGCGAGGACGGCTACACCTTC
>TRBD1|.|TRBJ1-5|TRBV7-9
CASSSGQGADQPQHF
TGTGCCAGCAGCTCAGGACAGGGGGCCGATCAGCCCCAGCATTTT
>.|.|TRBJ1-2|TRBV10-3
CAISGPAGNYGYTF
TGTGCCATCAGTGGGCCCGCGGGGAACTATGGCTACACCTTC
>.|many|TRBJ1-2|TRBV15
CATSRDPDSMNGYTF
TGTGCCACCAGCAGAGACCCTGATAGTATGAATGGCTACACCTTC
>.|many|TRBJ1-2|TRBV7-9
CASSPPPGLSYGYTF
TGTGCCAGCAGCCCCCCGCCAGGTCTATCCTATGGCTACACCTTC
>.|.|TRBJ2-7|TRBV20-1
CSSREDGGYYEQYF
TGCAGCTCCAGAGAGGACGGGGGATACTACGAGCAGTACTTC
>TRBD1|many|TRBJ2-5|TRBV7-9
CASSLGAGQGRETQYF
TGTGCCAGCAGCTTGGGCGCGGGACAGGGACGGGAGACCCAGTACTTC
>TRBD1|.|TRBJ2-5|TRBV10-2
CASSETGQGSIQETQYF
TGCGCCAGCAGTGAGACAGGACAGGGGTCAATACAAGAGACCCAGTACTTC
>TRBD1|.|TRBJ2-7|TRBV30
CASDGTGLYEQYF
TGTGCCTCGGACGGGACAGGGTTGTACGAGCAGTACTTC
>.|many|TRBJ2-5|TRBV15
CATSHRGGEQETQYF
TGTGCCACCAGCCACAGGGGGGGGGAGCAAGAGACCCAGTACTTC
>TRBD1|many|TRBJ1-6|TRBV12-5
CASGQGTGGTPLHF
TGTGCTAGTGGTCAGGGGACAGGAGGAACACCCCTCCACTTT
>.|many|TRBJ1-2|TRBV29-1
CSVEEGHFYGYTF
TGCAGCGTTGAAGAGGGACACTTCTATGGCTACACCTTC
>.|once|TRBJ2-3|TRBV5-6
CASSLEGNTDTQYF
TGTGCCAGCAGCTTGGAGGGAAACACAGATACGCAGTATTTT
>TRBD1|.|TRBJ2-7|TRBV24-1
CATRGQGTHEQYF
TGTGCCACCAGGGGACAGGGGACACACGAGCAGTACTTC